This entry lists 7 T cell receptor beta chains sequenced from one sample in a study of cytomegalovirus exposure and HLA in healthy donors. The PCR employed 60 Vbeta primers together with 13 Jbeta primers. The table came from immunoSEQ multiplex PCR; TCRdb's copy has only in-frame clones and leaves some out. The data hold under 200,000 clones, with 75% observed a single time. The sequenced sample was PBMCs. Every receptor here comes from a woman in her fifties or sixties in good health and CMV-seropositive.

Regarding this clone: Germline and junction disagree at one end, which may indicate a read error. This sequence joins TRBV25-1 and TRBJ1-6; weak D call: TRBD1 (5 bases). CDR1 MGHDK and CDR2 SYGVNS come from the germline V gene. The CDR3 has 15 residues. CDR3 region: CASSDYGAYSSPLHF. CDR3 bases: TGTGCCAGCAGTGATTATGGGGCCTATAGTTCACCCCTCCACTTT.

The table lists this clone with a few counts. The rearrangement uses TRBV2 and TRBJ1-6, with D possibly TRBD1 on 5 matching bases. Germline loops: CDR1 SNHLY, CDR2 FYNNEI. The V and J ends lost 2 bases and 9 bases respectively, with 11 bases between them. The CDR3 is 14 residues long. Here the CDR3 reads CASSEQGGGSPLHF. The CDR3 coding sequence is TGTGCCAGCAGTGAACAGGGTGGTGGTTCACCCCTCCACTTT.

In this sample, this clone turned up a few times. The identical CDR3 is also encoded by other nucleotide sequences in the sample. This rearrangement joins TRBV10-3 to TRBJ2-7; D perhaps matches TRBD1 (8 bases). The V gene lost 6 bases and the J gene lost 5 bases, with 17 bases spanning the gap. Germline assignment: CDR1 ENHRY and CDR2 SYGVKD. The CDR3 has 14 amino acids. The CDR3, as DNA: TGTGCCATCAGGGGGGGGACAGGATCCAACGAGCAGTACTTC. Translated: CAIRGGTGSNEQYF.

This clone was seen just once. CDR3 sequence (DNA): TGTGCCAGCAGTTCAGGGGGCAACTATGGCTACACCTTC. Protein sequence: CASSSGGNYGYTF. The genes are TRBV6-5 and TRBJ1-2; 8 bases map to TRBD1. The CDR3 covers 13 residues. Germline V gene data show CDR1 as MNHEY and CDR2 as SVGAGI. The trim removed 4 bases at V and 2 bases at J, leaving 0 bases unmatched.

The V gene is TRBV15, the J gene TRBJ2-7, with TRBD2 matching over 8 bases. V was pared by 5 bases and J by 6 bases, with 12 bases of the junction left unmatched. Germline V gene lookup returns CDR1 LNHNV and CDR2 YYDKDF (reference sequence). This CDR3 comprises 15 residues. DNA for the CDR3: TGTGCCACCAGCCCTCGAGATAGGACTAGCCGCGAGCAGTACTTC. Translation: CATSPRDRTSREQYF.

The gene calls are TRBV13 and TRBJ2-7, with 7 nucleotides matching TRBD2. The length of the CDR3 is 16 residues. Germline V gives CDR1 PRHDT, CDR2 FYEKMQ (reference sequence). The ends lost 5 bases at V and 3 bases at J; junction bases unmatched: 13. This CDR3 reads CASSPRVRGDYYEQYF. CDR3 sequence (DNA): TGTGCCAGCAGCCCCAGAGTTCGGGGGGATTACTACGAGCAGTACTTC. Supplemented by reference TRBV13 and TRBJ2-7, the full variable domain reads AAGVIQSPRHLIKEKRETATLKCYPIPRHDTVYWYQQGPGQDPQFLISFYEKMQSDKGSIPDRFSAQQFSDYHSELNMSSLELGDSALYFCASSPRVRGDYYEQYFGPGTRLTVT.

The rearrangement uses TRBV4-1 and TRBJ2-2; maybe TRBD2 (5 bases). This CDR3 spans 15 amino acids. V dropped 0 bases and J dropped 1 base, with 6 bases sitting between them. Germline loops: CDR1 MGHRA, CDR2 YSYEKL. DNA of the CDR3: TGCGCCAGCAGCCAAGAACTAGTGAACACCGGGGAGCTGTTTTTT. Translation: CASSQELVNTGELFF.